The clone carrying this T cell receptor (beta chain) was seen at least ten times. Germline V gives CDR1 DFQATT, CDR2 SNEGSKA (reference sequence). This CDR3 has 12 residues. Trimming removed 3 bases at V and 6 bases at J, with 10 bases between. Via MiXCR, TCRdb re-called the 5' RACE reads, giving one row per CDR3 protein. The table shows more than 75,000 distinct CDR3 sequences, with approximately 5% occurring only once. This sample stems from a study of neurological immune-mediated disorders. Sequenced: PBMCs. The genes are TRBV20-1 and TRBJ2-3; D not resolved. This TCR was sampled from a woman aged 30 to 39 with multiple sclerosis. CDR3 nucleotides: TGCAGTGCTAGGCCCTCAGCGGATACGCAGTATTTT. Translation: CSARPSADTQYF.